The 18 T cell receptor beta chains below come from one sample, sequenced in a study of T cell clonality in common variable immunodeficiency. Some clones are missing from TCRdb's copy, which holds only in-frame ones; the method was immunoSEQ multiplex PCR. The sample has 30,000 to 40,000 clones, none seen only once. The sample taken for sequencing was peripheral blood mononuclear cells. These receptors originate from a person between 18 and 75 years old in good health.

This clone occurred a few times. The sequence runs out 3 residues before the end of the CDR3; the remainder is reconstructed from the germline J gene. V and J are TRBV7-2 and TRBJ2-7; perhaps TRBD2 as D (6 bases). CDR3 length equals 14 residues. The V end was cut by 4 bases, the J end by 2 bases, with 12 bases between. From germline, CDR1 is SGHTA and CDR2 FQGNSA. The CDR3 loop reads CASSSSGLPYEQYF. The covered CDR3 bases are TGTGCCAGCAGCTCATCGGGACTCCCCTACGAG. Full variable domain (missing parts from reference TRBV7-2 and TRBJ2-7): GAGVSQSPSNKVTEKGKDVELRCDPISGHTALYWYRQSLGQGLEFLIYFQGNSAPDKSGLPSDRFSAERTGGSVSTLTIQRTQQEDSAVYLCASSSSGLPYEQYFGPGTRLTVT.

Notes on this clone: Read sequence stops 3 residues before the CDR3 end, and the germline J gene provides the missing end. The J gene is TRBJ1-1, the V gene TRBV19; TRBD1 aligns across 8 bases. This CDR3 comprises 15 residues. Germline CDR1 and CDR2: LNHDA and SQIVND (reference sequence). J was trimmed by 0 bases and V by 3 bases; bases with no gene match: 3. The covered CDR3 bases are TGTGCCAGTAGTATCAGGGGGCGGTTGAACACTGAA. Its protein is CASSIRGRLNTE. The whole CDR3 reads CASSIRGRLNTEAFF. Looking up the rest from reference TRBV19 and TRBJ1-1 gives the full variable domain: DGGITQSPKYLFRKEGQNVTLSCEQNLNHDAMYWYRQDPGQGLRLIYYSQIVNDFQKGDIAEGYSVSREKKESFPLTVTSAQKNPTAFYLCASSIRGRLNTEAFFGQGTRLTVV.

This clone was observed many times. Read coverage stops 3 residues before the CDR3 terminus; the germline J gene supplies the remainder. This sequence joins TRBV18 and TRBJ2-5; D is ambiguous. The germline V gene has CDR1 KGHSH and CDR2 LQKENI. This CDR3 is built from 13 residues. V was trimmed by 3 bases and J by 1 base, leaving 6 bases between them. This CDR3 is CASSPGSQETQYF. The covered CDR3 bases are TGTGCCAGCTCACCCGGGTCCCAAGAGACC.

There are many counts of this clone. The read terminates 3 residues ahead of where the CDR3 ends, so the germline J gene completes it. This chain uses TRBV2 with TRBJ2-7, with TRBD1 identical over 10 bases. The CDR3 is made up of 17 amino acids. Germline assignment: CDR1 SNHLY and CDR2 FYNNEI. The DNA read from the CDR3 is TGTGCTAGTAAAATCAGCCCCCCGGGGACAGGGGATTACGAG. Its protein is CASKISPPGTGDYE. The whole CDR3 is CASKISPPGTGDYEQYF.

This clone was seen at least ten times. The observed sequence ends 3 residues before the CDR3 terminus, with the missing tail filled in from the germline J gene. The rearrangement links TRBV19 to TRBJ1-5; no definite D call. Germline-derived CDR1 and CDR2 are LNHDA and SQIVND (reference sequence). V gave up 3 bases and J gave up 4 bases, with 10 bases separating them. The CDR3 length is 14 residues. The sequenced part of the CDR3 DNA is TGTGCCAGTAGTATCGACAAGAGTAATCAGCCC. Translated, it gives CASSIDKSNQP. The whole CDR3 sequence is CASSIDKSNQPQHF.

This clone showed up many times. The observed sequence ends 3 residues before the CDR3 terminus, with the missing tail filled in from the germline J gene. V usage is TRBV5-1 and J usage is TRBJ2-2; TRBD2 matches 9 bases. This CDR3 region has 14 residues. The trim removed 2 bases at V and 8 bases at J, leaving 4 bases unmatched. Germline V gives CDR1 SGHRS, CDR2 YFSETQ. CDR3 sequence: CASSLGTSSGELFF. The CDR3 DNA, read in part, is TGCGCCAGCAGCTTAGGGACTAGCTCTGGGGAG.

The sample holds many counts of this clone. The read is 3 residues too short to cover the CDR3 end, so that end is filled in from the germline J gene. V usage is TRBV27 and J usage is TRBJ2-5, with 10 bases fitting TRBD2. This CDR3 comprises 14 residues. Losses at the gene ends were 7 bases for V and 2 bases for J; bases not matched to a gene: 4. Germline V lookup: CDR1 MNHEY, CDR2 SMNVEV (reference sequence). CDR3 DNA, as far as it was read: TGTGCCAGCACCCTACTAGCGGGACAAGAGACC. It is translated as CASTLLAGQET. The CDR3, in full, reads CASTLLAGQETQYF.

This clone was found many times. The CDR3 end lies 3 residues beyond the end of the read and is filled in from the germline J gene. The gene calls are TRBV7-8 and TRBJ1-2; 8 nucleotides match TRBD1. The CDR3 is 15 amino acids. The V and J ends lost 2 bases and 3 bases, in that order; junction bases with no gene match: 5. Germline values: CDR1 SGHVS, CDR2 FQNEAQ. The sequenced CDR3 bases are TGTGCCAGCAGCTTAACAGGACAGGGCGACTATGGC. Translating gives CASSLTGQGDYG. The entire CDR3 protein reads CASSLTGQGDYGYTF. The whole variable domain, filled in from reference TRBV7-8 and TRBJ1-2, reads GAGVSQSPRYKVAKRGQDVALRCDPISGHVSLFWYQQALGQGPEFLTYFQNEAQLDKSGLPSDRFFAERPEGSVSTLKIQRTQQEDSAVYLCASSLTGQGDYGYTFGSGTRLTVV.

Ten or more counts support this clone. The read comes to an end 3 residues before the CDR3 does, leaving the germline J gene to fill in the end. The chain links TRBV10-3 to TRBJ2-7; 9 positions match TRBD2. The germline V gene has CDR1 ENHRY and CDR2 SYGVKD. This CDR3 region has 13 residues. The ends lost 11 bases at V and 3 bases at J; junction bases unmatched: 8. The covered CDR3 bases are TGTGCCTCTCGCCTAGCGGGAAGCTACGAG. Its translation is CASRLAGSYE. The CDR3 reads in full as CASRLAGSYEQYF.

There are many counts of this clone. The CDR3 end is not reached by the read, which stops 3 residues before it; the germline J gene fills it in. The V gene is TRBV7-9, the J gene TRBJ1-1; possibly TRBD1 for D (6 bases). V lost 8 bases, J lost 7 bases, and 20 bases lay in between. Germline values: CDR1 SEHNR, CDR2 FQNEAQ (reference sequence). The CDR3 spans 14 residues. The DNA read from the CDR3 is TGTGCCAGCCGAAAACAGGGTCAGGCCGATGAA. Its translation: CASRKQGQADE. The whole CDR3 protein is CASRKQGQADEAFF.

This clone was detected ten times or more. The read terminates 3 residues before the CDR3 end, so the remaining end is supplied by the germline J gene. The V and J genes are TRBV5-4 and TRBJ1-1, with TRBD1 as a possible D gene (5 bases). The CDR3 sequence is 14 residues long. Germline V gene data show CDR1 as SGHNT and CDR2 as YYREEE (reference sequence). V lost 0 bases and J 5 bases, leaving 11 bases between the germline ends. The CDR3 sequence: CASSLDRSQTEAFF. CDR3 bases read: TGTGCCAGCAGCTTGGACAGGTCACAGACTGAA.

Turning to this clone: The read comes to an end 3 residues before the CDR3 does, leaving the germline J gene to fill in the end. V usage is TRBV11-1 and J usage is TRBJ2-7; no reliable D call. This CDR3 region has 12 residues. CDR1 is SGHAT, CDR2 FQDESV, per germline (reference sequence). V was cut by 0 bases and J by 4 bases, with 4 bases left in between. Incomplete CDR3 DNA: TGTGCCAGCAGCTTAGCGTCGTACGAG. Amino acids: CASSLASYE. The entire CDR3 protein is CASSLASYEQYF.

This clone appeared many times. Read coverage stops 3 residues before the CDR3 terminus; the germline J gene supplies the remainder. The rearrangement joins TRBV19 to TRBJ1-5, with TRBD1 matching 9 bases. Germline assignment: CDR1 LNHDA and CDR2 SQIVND (reference sequence). The CDR3 is 15 amino acids. Unmatched junction bases numbered 7, after V lost 5 bases and J lost 5 bases. The CDR3 loop reads CASSFTGGADQPQHF. The CDR3 DNA, read in part, is TGTGCCAGTAGTTTCACAGGGGGCGCAGATCAGCCC.

This clone was counted at least ten times. The DNA ends 3 residues before the CDR3 does, and the rest of the CDR3 is filled in from the germline J gene. The rearrangement links TRBV4-1 to TRBJ2-3; TRBD2 aligns across 9 bases. The V gene end was trimmed by 8 bases and the J gene end by 3 bases; junction bases not matched to a gene: 6. CDR1 is MGHRA and CDR2 is YSYEKL in the germline V gene. This CDR3 is 14 amino acids long. CDR3: CASALGLATDTQYF. CDR3 DNA (partial): TGCGCCAGCGCGCTGGGACTAGCTACAGATACG.

This clone was counted between two and nine times. The CDR3 sequence is CASSPRTSGKETQYF. The CDR3 bases that were read are TGTGCCAGCTCACCACGGACTAGCGGTAAAGAGACC. The V gene is TRBV18, the J gene TRBJ2-5; TRBD2 matches at 10 bases. The sequenced fragment ends 3 residues before the CDR3 boundary, so the rest is inferred from the germline J gene. Germline values: CDR1 KGHSH, CDR2 LQKENI. V was clipped by 1 base and J by 3 bases; unmatched bases: 2. CDR3 length equals 15 residues.

This clone has a count of ten or more. Read sequence stops 3 residues before the CDR3 end, and the germline J gene provides the missing end. The rearrangement joins TRBV20-1 to TRBJ2-3; TRBD2 matches at 8 bases. The CDR3 has 15 residues. With 4 bases clipped from V and 2 bases from J, the junction kept 8 bases outside the gene matches. Germline values: CDR1 DFQATT, CDR2 SNEGSKA (reference sequence). CDR3 in amino acids: CSAKRPTSATDTQYF. The part of the CDR3 DNA that was read is TGCAGTGCTAAAAGACCGACTAGCGCCACAGATACG.

At least ten counts were recorded for this clone. The read falls 3 residues short of the CDR3 end, and the missing part is taken from the germline J gene. This chain links TRBV29-1 with TRBJ2-2, with 9 bases identical to TRBD1. CDR1 and CDR2 from the germline V gene are SQVTM and ANQGSEA. The CDR3 spans 13 residues. The DNA read from the CDR3 is TGCAGCGTATTTGACAGGGGGTTCGAAAAG. Encoded protein: CSVFDRGFEK. The full CDR3 sequence reads CSVFDRGFEKLFF.

This clone was detected ten times or more. The observed sequence ends 3 residues before the CDR3 terminus, with the missing tail filled in from the germline J gene. The chain links TRBV7-3 to TRBJ2-1; 7 bases align to TRBD1. V was pared by 4 bases and J by 4 bases, with 10 bases of the junction left unmatched. Germline CDR1 is SGHTA and CDR2 is FQGTGA. The CDR3 has 16 amino acids. The part of the CDR3 DNA that was read is TGTGCCAGCAGCTCCACGGTAGGGGGCGCGTACAATGAG. As protein: CASSSTVGGAYNE. The full CDR3 reads CASSSTVGGAYNEQFF.